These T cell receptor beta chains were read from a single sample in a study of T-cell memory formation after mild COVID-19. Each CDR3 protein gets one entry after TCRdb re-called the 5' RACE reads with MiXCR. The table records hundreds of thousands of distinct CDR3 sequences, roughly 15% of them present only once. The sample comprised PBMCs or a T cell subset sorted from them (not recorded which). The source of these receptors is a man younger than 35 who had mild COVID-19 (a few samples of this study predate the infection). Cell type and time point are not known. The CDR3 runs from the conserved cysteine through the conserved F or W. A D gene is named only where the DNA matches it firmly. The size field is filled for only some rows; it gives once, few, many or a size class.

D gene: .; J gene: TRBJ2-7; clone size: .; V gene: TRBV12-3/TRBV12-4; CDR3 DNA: TGTGCCAGCAGTTCTTGGCCCTACTACGAGCAGTACTTC; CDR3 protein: CASSSWPYYEQYF
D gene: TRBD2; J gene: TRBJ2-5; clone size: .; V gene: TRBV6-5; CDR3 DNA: TGTGCCAGCAGTTACTCGATACTAGCGGGGCCCCAAGAGACCCAGTACTTC; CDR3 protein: CASSYSILAGPQETQYF
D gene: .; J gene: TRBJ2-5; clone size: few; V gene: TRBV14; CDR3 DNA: TGTGCCAGCAGCCAGGGTGTTGAGACCCAGTACTTC; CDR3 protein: CASSQGVETQYF
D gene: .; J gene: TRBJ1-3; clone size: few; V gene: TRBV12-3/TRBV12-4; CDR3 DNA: TGTGCCAGCACCCCTCGGGTAAACACCATATATTTT; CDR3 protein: CASTPRVNTIYF
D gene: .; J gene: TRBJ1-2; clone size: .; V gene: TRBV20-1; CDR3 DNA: TGCAGTGCTAGAAACAGGACAGCCTATGGCTACACCTTC; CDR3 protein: CSARNRTAYGYTF
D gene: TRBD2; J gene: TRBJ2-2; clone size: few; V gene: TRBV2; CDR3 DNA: TGTGCCAGCAGGGGACTAGTTAGCACCGGGGAGCTGTTTTTT; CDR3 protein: CASRGLVSTGELFF
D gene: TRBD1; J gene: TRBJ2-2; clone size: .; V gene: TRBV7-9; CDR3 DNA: TGTGCCAGCAGCCGACTTCACTGGGACAGGGAGAACACCGGGGAGCTGTTTTTT; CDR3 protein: CASSRLHWDRENTGELFF
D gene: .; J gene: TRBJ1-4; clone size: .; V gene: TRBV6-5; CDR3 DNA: TGTGCCAGCAGTTACTCCCAGGCCGATGAAAAACTGTTTTTT; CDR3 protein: CASSYSQADEKLFF
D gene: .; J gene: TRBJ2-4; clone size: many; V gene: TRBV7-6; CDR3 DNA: TGTGCCAGCAGCTTAATCAGCAGGGGTCAGGGTTCAGCCAAAAACATTCAGTACTTC; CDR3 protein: CASSLISRGQGSAKNIQYF
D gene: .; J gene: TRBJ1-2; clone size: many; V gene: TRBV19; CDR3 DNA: TGTGCCAGTAAATCCTGGCAGAACTATGGCTACACCTTC; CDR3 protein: CASKSWQNYGYTF
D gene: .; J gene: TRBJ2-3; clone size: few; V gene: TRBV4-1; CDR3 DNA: TGCGCCAGCCGGGGACAGCGGGGGGATACGCAGTATTTT; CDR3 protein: CASRGQRGDTQYF
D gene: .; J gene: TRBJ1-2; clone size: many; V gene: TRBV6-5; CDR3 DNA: TGTGCCAGCAGTTCCGTCCTCGAGACAGACTATGGCTACACCTTC; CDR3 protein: CASSSVLETDYGYTF
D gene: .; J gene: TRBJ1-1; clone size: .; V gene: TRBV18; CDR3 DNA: TGTGCCAGCTCACCATCGGCGGGTTGGAGCACTGAAGCTTTCTTT; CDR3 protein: CASSPSAGWSTEAFF
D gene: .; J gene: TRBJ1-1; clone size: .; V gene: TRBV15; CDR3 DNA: TGTGCCACCAGCAGAGATGGGGGGGCTAACACTGAAGCTTTCTTT; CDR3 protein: CATSRDGGANTEAFF
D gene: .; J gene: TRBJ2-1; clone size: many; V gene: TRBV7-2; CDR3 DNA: TGTGCCAGCAGCACCGACTGGCACCCCTACAATGAGCAGTTCTTC; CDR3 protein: CASSTDWHPYNEQFF
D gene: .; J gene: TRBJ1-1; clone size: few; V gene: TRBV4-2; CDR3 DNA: TGTGCCAGCGGCCTGGGGCGGAACACTGAAGCTTTCTTT; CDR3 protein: CASGLGRNTEAFF
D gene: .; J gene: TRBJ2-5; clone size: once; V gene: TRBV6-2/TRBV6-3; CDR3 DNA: TGTGCCAGCAGTTACTCGATTCGGGACGGCGAGACCCAGTACTTC; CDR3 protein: CASSYSIRDGETQYF
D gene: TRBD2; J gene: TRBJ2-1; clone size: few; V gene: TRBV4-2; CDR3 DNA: TGTGCCAGCAGCCAAGTTCAAGCGGGGGGGCCGGAGCTCCCCTACAATGAGCAGTTCTTC; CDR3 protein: CASSQVQAGGPELPYNEQFF
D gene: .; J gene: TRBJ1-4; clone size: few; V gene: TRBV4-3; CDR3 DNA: TGCGCCAGCGCCCCAGGGAGCAGCCGAGGGGAAAAACTGTTTTTT; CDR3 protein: CASAPGSSRGEKLFF
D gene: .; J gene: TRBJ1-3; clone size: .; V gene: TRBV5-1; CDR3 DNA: TGCGCTAGCAGCTTGAACGGCTTAGTATCTGGAAACACCATATATTTT; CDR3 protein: CASSLNGLVSGNTIYF
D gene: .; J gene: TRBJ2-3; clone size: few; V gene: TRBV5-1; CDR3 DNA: TGCGCCAGCAGCTTGTTTAGCGGATTGGCAGATACGCAGTATTTT; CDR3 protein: CASSLFSGLADTQYF
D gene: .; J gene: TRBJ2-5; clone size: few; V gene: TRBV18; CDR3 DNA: TGTGCCAGCTCCTCGGGCCCCGAGACCCAGTACTTC; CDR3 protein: CASSSGPETQYF
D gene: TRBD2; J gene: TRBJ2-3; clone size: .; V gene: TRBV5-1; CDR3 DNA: TGCGCCAGCAGCTACTTAGCGGGGTCCACCCGAACGCAGTATTTT; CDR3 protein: CASSYLAGSTRTQYF
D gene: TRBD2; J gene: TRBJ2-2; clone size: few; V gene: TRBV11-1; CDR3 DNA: TGTGCCAGCAGCGAGCGGGATATTAGGGAGCTGTTTTTT; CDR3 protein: CASSERDIRELFF
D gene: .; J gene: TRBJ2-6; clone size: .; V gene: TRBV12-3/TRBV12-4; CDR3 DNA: TGTGCCAGCAGGGACATGCGCTCTGGGGCCAACGTCCTGACTTTC; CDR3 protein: CASRDMRSGANVLTF
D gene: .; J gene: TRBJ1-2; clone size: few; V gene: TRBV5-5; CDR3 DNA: TGTGCCAGCAGCTGGACAGACATTAACTATCATGGCTACACCTTC; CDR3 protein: CASSWTDINYHGYTF
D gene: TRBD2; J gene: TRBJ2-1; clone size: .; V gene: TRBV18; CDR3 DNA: TGTGCCAGCTCACCCCGGGCCTTGGCGGGGGATGAGCAGTTCTTC; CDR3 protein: CASSPRALAGDEQFF
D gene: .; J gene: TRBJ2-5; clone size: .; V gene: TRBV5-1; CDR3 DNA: TGCGCCAGCAGCTTGAATCGGTTGGAGGGGAGAGAGACCCAGTACTTC; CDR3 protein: CASSLNRLEGRETQYF
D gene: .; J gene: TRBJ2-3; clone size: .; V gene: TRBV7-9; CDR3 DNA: TGTGCCAGCAGCTTAAAGGATCTGCCAGATACGCAGTATTTT; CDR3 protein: CASSLKDLPDTQYF
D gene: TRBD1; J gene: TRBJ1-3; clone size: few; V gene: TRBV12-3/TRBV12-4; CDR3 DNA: TGTGCCAGCAGTTTCTCCGGGACAGGGGGCTCTGGAAACACCATATATTTT; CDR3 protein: CASSFSGTGGSGNTIYF
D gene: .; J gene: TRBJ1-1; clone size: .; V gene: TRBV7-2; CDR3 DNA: TGTGCCAGCAGCCCGACGACAGCAAACACTGAAGCTTTCTTT; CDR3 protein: CASSPTTANTEAFF
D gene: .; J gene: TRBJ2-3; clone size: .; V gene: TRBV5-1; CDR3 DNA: TGCGCCAGCAGCTTGCTGTCGGGGGTAGGCACAGATACGCAGTATTTT; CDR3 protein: CASSLLSGVGTDTQYF
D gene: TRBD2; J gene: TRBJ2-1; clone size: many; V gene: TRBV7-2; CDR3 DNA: TGTGCCAGCAGCCCGGGGGGTTGGGAGCAGTTCTTC; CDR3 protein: CASSPGGWEQFF
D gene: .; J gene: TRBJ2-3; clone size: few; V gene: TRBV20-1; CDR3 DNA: TGCAGTGCTAGGGACCGGGTAGATACGCAGTATTTT; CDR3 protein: CSARDRVDTQYF
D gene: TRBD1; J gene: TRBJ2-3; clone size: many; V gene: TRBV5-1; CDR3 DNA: TGCGCCAGCAGCGGGGACAGGGTTAGAACAGATACGCAGTATTTT; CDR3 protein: CASSGDRVRTDTQYF
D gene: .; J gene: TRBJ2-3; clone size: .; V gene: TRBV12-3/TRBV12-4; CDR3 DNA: TGTGCCAGCAGTTTAGTATCAGGGAGCACAGATACGCAGTATTTT; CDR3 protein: CASSLVSGSTDTQYF
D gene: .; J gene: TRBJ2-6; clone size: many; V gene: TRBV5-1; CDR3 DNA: TGCGCCAGCAACCCGATCTCTGGGGCCAACGTCCTGACTTTC; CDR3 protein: CASNPISGANVLTF
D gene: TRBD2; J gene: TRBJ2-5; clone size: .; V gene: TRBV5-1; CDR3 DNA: TGCGCCAGCAGCGCGCCGGGACTAGCGGGGTCTCGGACCCAGTACTTC; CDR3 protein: CASSAPGLAGSRTQYF
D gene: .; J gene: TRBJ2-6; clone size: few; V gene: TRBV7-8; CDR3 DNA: TGTGCCAGCAGCTTAGTCCTGTCTGGGGCCAACGTCCTGACTTTC; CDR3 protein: CASSLVLSGANVLTF
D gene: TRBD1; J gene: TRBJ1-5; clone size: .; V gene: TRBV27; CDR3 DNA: TGTGCCAGCAGTGCGACAGGGGGGTACGGCAATCAGCCCCAGCATTTT; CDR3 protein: CASSATGGYGNQPQHF
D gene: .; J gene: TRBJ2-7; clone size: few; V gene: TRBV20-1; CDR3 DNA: TGCAGTGCCCACAGGGTCCACGAGCAGTACTTC; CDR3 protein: CSAHRVHEQYF
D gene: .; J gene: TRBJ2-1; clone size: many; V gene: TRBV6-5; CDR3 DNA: TGTGCCAGCGGACCCAGGGGTAGTGAGCAGTTCTTC; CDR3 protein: CASGPRGSEQFF
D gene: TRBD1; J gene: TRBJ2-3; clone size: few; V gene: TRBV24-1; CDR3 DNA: TGTGCCACCAGTGATCTCCCGGGACAGGGATTTTCGGATACGCAGTATTTT; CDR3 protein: CATSDLPGQGFSDTQYF
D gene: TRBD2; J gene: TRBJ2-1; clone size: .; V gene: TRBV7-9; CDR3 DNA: TGTGCCAGCAGCCCCGTGGGGGAGGGGAACGGTTACAATGAGCAGTTCTTC; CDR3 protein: CASSPVGEGNGYNEQFF
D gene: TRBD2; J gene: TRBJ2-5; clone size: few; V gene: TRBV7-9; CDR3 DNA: TGTGCCAGCAGCTTAGTGCGGGGGGCCCAAGAGACCCAGTACTTC; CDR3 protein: CASSLVRGAQETQYF
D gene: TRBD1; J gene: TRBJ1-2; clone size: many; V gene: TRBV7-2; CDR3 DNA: TGTGCCAGCAGCCCCTTCCCTCAGGGGGACGCTAACTATGGCTACACCTTC; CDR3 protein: CASSPFPQGDANYGYTF